This T cell receptor beta chain was profiled in a study of T cell repertoires in cytomegalovirus infection. Study information: Recently described HLA-C-restricted plus well-studied HLA-B-restricted CMV epitopes were used. Public TCR beta signatures marked donors with CMV infection and the matching HLA.

Remarks on this clonotype: What it binds is not known.

MiXCR, run by TCRdb on the reads, gives a single entry per CDR3 protein. Among around 750,000 distinct CDR3 sequences listed, around a third were seen once. Germline assignment: CDR1 SGHRS and CDR2 YFSETQ. CDR3 size: 16 residues. The V end lost 4 bases, the J end lost 1 base, and 15 bases lay between the germline ends. Broader study findings: Within the response measured ex vivo, HLA-C-restricted CMV-specific TCR beta clonotypes were dominant.

The sequencing here drew on cultured CD8+ T cells from PBMCs, taken from culture after CMV antigen stimulation. This chain joins TRBV5-1 and TRBJ2-1; a weak D match, TRBD2 (6 bases). The receptor's source is a human donor in good health (CMV status not recorded). Some clones in this sample may be carry-over from other donors' samples. CDR3 sequence (DNA): TGCGCCAGCAGCCCGGGACTCGCTGAGTCCTACAATGAGCAGTTCTTC. Translating gives CASSPGLAESYNEQFF. The variable domain in full, with the rest retrieved from reference TRBV5-1 and TRBJ2-1, is KAGVTQTPRYLIKTRGQQVTLSCSPISGHRSVSWYQQTPGQGLQFLFEYFSETQRNKGNFPGRFSGRQFSNSRSEMNVSTLELGDSALYLCASSPGLAESYNEQFFGPGTRLTVL.